Detailed here is one T cell receptor (beta chain). Its antigen is currently unknown. As the method for making TCR beta libraries, quantitative 5'-RACE with molecular barcodes was used. TCRdb recomputed calls from the 5' RACE reads with MiXCR, one row per CDR3 protein. The sample has 150,000 to 250,000 distinct CDR3 sequences, around 13% seen once. This sample is part of a study of CD8 T cells in ankylosing spondylitis. Germline loops: CDR1 MGHDK, CDR2 SYGVNS. The length of the CDR3 is 13 residues. V lost 8 bases and J lost 5, with 13 bases in between. Study results and caveats: Significant enrichment of disease-linked clones was reported in matched ankylosing spondylitis synovial fluid. Characteristic of ankylosing spondylitis blood, it appeared, was a TCR beta motif comprising roughly eight highly homologous variants.

Sequenced input: blood, either unsorted or a sorted T cell fraction (not recorded which). The sequence was obtained from a male donor with ankylosing spondylitis or in good health (not recorded which). The chain is built from TRBV25-1 and TRBJ2-1; possible D gene TRBD1, 6 bases. For the CDR3, the DNA is TGTGCCAGCCGCTACAGGGCCCACAATGAGCAGTTCTTC. Translating it yields CASRYRAHNEQFF.